The next 25 T cell receptor beta chains were all read from a single sample in a study of a mutant IDH1 vaccine in newly diagnosed glioma. Time point noted: week 47, end of study. Topical imiquimod was applied with each vaccine dose, which held 300 ug of mutant IDH1 20-mer peptide. Antigens of these TCRs are unknown. Sequencing used immunoSEQ multiplex PCR; TCRdb keeps in-frame clones, though not all of them. The table lists tens of thousands of clones, 75% of them singletons, with more than 7% in the top ten. The source was PBMCs, collected from a glioma patient whose treatment included an IDH1 peptide vaccine. The source of these receptors is a man aged 35 to 55 with glioma.

The sample holds a few counts of this clone. The V call is TRBV5-4, the J call TRBJ1-2; D call uncertain. The germline V gene has CDR1 SGHNT and CDR2 YYREEE (reference sequence). This CDR3 comprises 12 residues. Trimming shortened V by 4 bases and J by 7 bases, and 11 bases separated the two germline ends. CDR3 residues: CASSVTFAGYTF. CDR3 DNA sequence: TGTGCCAGCAGCGTTACTTTCGCTGGCTACACCTTC. The full variable domain, its missing parts supplied by reference TRBV5-4 and TRBJ1-2, is ETGVTQSPTHLIKTRGQQVTLRCSSQSGHNTVSWYQQALGQGPQFIFQYYREEENGRGNFPPRFSGLQFPNYSSELNVNALELDDSALYLCASSVTFAGYTFGSGTRLTVV.

CDR3 sequence reads: CASSQETLELGTGDTEAFF. Written as DNA, the CDR3 is TGTGCCAGCAGCCAAGAAACCCTTGAGCTGGGGACAGGGGACACTGAAGCTTTCTTT. The genes are TRBV4-2 and TRBJ1-1, with 10 positions matching TRBD1. Germline loops: CDR1 LGHNA, CDR2 YNFKEQ. CDR3 length: 19 amino acids. J was trimmed by 3 bases and V by 0 bases; bases with no gene match: 13.

The V gene is TRBV11-3, the J gene TRBJ2-3; 7 bases align to TRBD1. CDR1 is SGHNT and CDR2 is YENEEA in the germline V gene. The J segment lost 0 bases and the V segment lost 6 bases, leaving 9 bases of the junction unmatched. The CDR3 spans 16 residues. Here the CDR3 reads CASSDRTGDSTDTQYF. CDR3 in DNA: TGTGCCAGCAGTGATCGTACAGGGGACAGCACAGATACGCAGTATTTT.

The CDR3 nucleotides are TGTGCCAGCAGTGAAGAGGCAGGGGGGCAAGATACGCAGTATTTT. This encodes CASSEEAGGQDTQYF. V is TRBV2 and J is TRBJ2-3; perhaps TRBD1 as D (7 bases). V was pared by 1 base and J by 5 bases, with 13 bases between. Germline values: CDR1 SNHLY, CDR2 FYNNEI. This CDR3 has 15 residues.

CDR3 in amino acids: CASSFARGLGTDTQYF. The CDR3, as DNA: TGTGCCAGCAGCTTTGCCCGGGGCCTCGGCACAGATACGCAGTATTTT. This chain joins TRBV5-4 and TRBJ2-3; the D gene could be TRBD1 or TRBD2 (5 bases each). Germline CDR1 and CDR2: SGHNT and YYREEE (reference sequence). Trimming left V 2 bases short and J 1 base short, with 14 bases between. The CDR3 spans 16 residues.

The V and J genes are TRBV11-3 and TRBJ1-2; no firm D call. CDR1 and CDR2 (germline): SGHNT, YENEEA. The CDR3 loop spans 13 amino acids. V was clipped by 3 bases and J by 4 bases, with 9 bases between them. CDR3 in amino acids: CASSFRASYGYTF. CDR3 bases: TGTGCCAGCAGCTTTCGGGCGTCCTATGGCTACACCTTC. The full variable domain, in which reference TRBV11-3 and TRBJ1-2 provide the parts outside the CDR3, is EAGVVQSPRYKIIEKKQPVAFWCNPISGHNTLYWYLQNLGQGPELLIRYENEEAVDDSQLPKDRFSAERLKGVDSTLKIQPAELGDSAVYLCASSFRASYGYTFGSGTRLTVV.

In its sample, this clone was seen once. The J gene is TRBJ2-3, the V gene TRBV5-6; 11 bases are a match to TRBD2. The V and J ends lost 4 bases and 9 bases, in that order; junction bases with no gene match: 7. Germline loops: CDR1 SGHDT, CDR2 YYEEEE. The CDR3 loop spans 14 amino acids. CDR3 nucleotides: TGTGCCAGCAGCCGGAATAGCGGGAGGGAGACGCAGTATTTT. Amino acid sequence: CASSRNSGRETQYF.

This rearrangement joins TRBV9 to TRBJ1-2; D is perhaps TRBD1 (6 bases). The germline V gene encodes CDR1 SGDLS and CDR2 YYNGEE. Trimming left V 0 bases short and J 4 bases short, with 13 bases between. CDR3 length equals 15 residues. In DNA form, the CDR3 reads TGTGCCAGCAGCGTAGACAGGGCGACTTCCTATGGCTACACCTTC. Its protein product is CASSVDRATSYGYTF.

This clone was observed a single time. This chain links TRBV6-6 with TRBJ2-3; possible D gene TRBD2, 6 bases. V was clipped by 7 bases and J by 2 bases, with 10 bases between them. The CDR3 contains 13 residues. From germline, CDR1 is MNHNY and CDR2 SVGAGI (reference sequence). The CDR3 spells CASTWDFTDTQYF. The CDR3, as DNA: TGTGCCAGCACCTGGGACTTCACAGATACGCAGTATTTT.

This clone was detected only a few times. The V and J genes are TRBV6-1 and TRBJ1-1; D is undetermined. The germline V and J ends were trimmed by 5 bases and 0 bases, with 7 bases remaining between them. This CDR3 contains 13 residues. Germline CDR1 and CDR2: MNHNS and SASEGT. CDR3 nucleotides: TGTGCCAGCAGTAAGGAAATGAACACTGAAGCTTTCTTT. Its protein is CASSKEMNTEAFF.

The V call is TRBV6-4, the J call TRBJ1-1; D not certain. In germline, CDR1 is MRHNA, CDR2 SNTAGT. The V end was cut by 4 bases, the J end by 0 bases, with 6 bases between. The CDR3 has 13 amino acids. The CDR3 DNA follows: TGTGCCAGCAGTGTAGAGATGAACACTGAAGCTTTCTTT. This sequence encodes CASSVEMNTEAFF.

The rearrangement links TRBV21-1 to TRBJ1-2. TRBV21-1 is annotated as a pseudogene. There are 13 residues in the CDR3. CDR3 in DNA: TGTGCCAGCAATCTGGGACCTAGGTTTGGCTACACCTTC. Its translation is CASNLGPRFGYTF.

The chain has TRBV18 and TRBJ2-5, with 7 bases lining up with TRBD1. The V gene end was trimmed by 4 bases and the J gene end by 3 bases; junction bases not matched to a gene: 5. Germline loops: CDR1 KGHSH, CDR2 LQKENI. The CDR3 loop spans 14 amino acids. Written as DNA, the CDR3 is TGTGCCAGCTCACTCTCCGGGACAGAAGAGACCCAGTACTTC. It yields the protein CASSLSGTEETQYF. The full variable domain, rest sourced from reference TRBV18 and TRBJ2-5, is NAGVMQNPRHLVRRRGQEARLRCSPMKGHSHVYWYRQLPEEGLKFMVYLQKENIIDESGMPKERFSAEFPKEGPSILRIQQVVRGDSAAYFCASSLSGTEETQYFGPGTRLLVL.

V is TRBV4-3 and J is TRBJ1-1; D is possibly TRBD1 (6 bases). Germline V gene sequence: CDR1 LGHNA, CDR2 YSLEER. The CDR3 extends over 15 amino acids. The V gene lost 0 bases and the J gene lost 0 bases, with 8 bases spanning the gap. The CDR3 DNA reads TGCGCCAGCAGCCAAGATCCAGGGGTGAACACTGAAGCTTTCTTT. It translates to CASSQDPGVNTEAFF.

On this clone itself: This may arise from a read error, as a much more abundant clone is one base away. J is TRBJ2-1 and V is TRBV6-4; 8 bases fit TRBD2. V shed 0 bases, J shed 6 bases, and the junction held 4 bases outside the gene matches. The CDR3 loop spans 15 amino acids. Germline CDR1 and CDR2: MRHNA and SNTAGT. This chain's CDR3 is CASSDSASGSNEQFF. The CDR3 DNA reads TGTGCCAGCAGTGACTCGGCGAGCGGGAGCAATGAGCAGTTCTTC.

The chain employs TRBV19 and TRBJ1-1, with D tentatively TRBD1 (6 bases). V lost 4 bases to trimming and J lost 5 bases, with 17 bases between them. Germline CDR1 LNHDA, CDR2 SQIVND (reference sequence). The CDR3 has 15 residues. In nucleotides, the CDR3 is TGTGCCAGTAGTACTGCAGGGGATCCACGGACTGAAGCTTTCTTT. Translated: CASSTAGDPRTEAFF.

The gene calls are TRBV29-1 and TRBJ2-7; D not certain. The V gene lost 6 bases and the J gene lost 3 bases, with 15 bases spanning the gap. The CDR3 contains 13 residues. Germline loops: CDR1 SQVTM, CDR2 ANQGSEA. CDR3 bases: TGCAGCGTCCCAGAGTTCAGTTTCTACGAGCAGTACTTC. Translation: CSVPEFSFYEQYF.

V gene TRBV6-5 combines with J gene TRBJ1-2; D may be TRBD1 (5 bases). Trimming took 5 bases from V and 5 from J, leaving 9 bases between them. Germline V lookup: CDR1 MNHEY, CDR2 SVGAGI. The CDR3 contains 12 residues. The CDR3 DNA is TGTGCCAGCAGTACCGGGGGATATGGCTACACCTTC. Translating it yields CASSTGGYGYTF.

The V and J genes are TRBV11-3 and TRBJ1-3; D ambiguous. V lost 2 bases, J lost 3 bases, and 5 bases lay in between. The CDR3 is 13 amino acids. The germline V gene encodes CDR1 SGHNT and CDR2 YENEEA. The chain's CDR3 is CASSLTVGNTIYF. DNA of the CDR3: TGTGCCAGCAGCTTAACAGTTGGAAACACCATATATTTT.

This chain uses TRBV13 with TRBJ2-1; a weak D match, TRBD2 (5 bases). The CDR3 is made up of 15 amino acids. The germline V gene has CDR1 PRHDT and CDR2 FYEKMQ (reference sequence). V gave up 2 bases and J gave up 3 bases, with 11 bases separating them. The CDR3 DNA follows: TGTGCCAGCAGCTTAAGCCTAGCCGGCTACAATGAGCAGTTCTTC. Translating gives CASSLSLAGYNEQFF.

J is TRBJ2-7 and V is TRBV5-4, with D perhaps assigned TRBD1 or TRBD2 (5 bases each). The CDR3 contains 12 residues. Trimming removed 4 bases from V and 7 bases from J, with 12 bases in between. Germline CDR1 is SGHNT and CDR2 is YYREEE (reference sequence). The CDR3 spells CASSPGTTEQYF. The CDR3 nucleotides read TGTGCCAGCAGCCCCGGGACGACGGAGCAGTACTTC.

V gene TRBV15 combines with J gene TRBJ2-5; perhaps TRBD2 as D (5 bases). Deletions cut 1 base from V and 5 bases from J, with 5 bases between. Germline V gene sequence: CDR1 LNHNV, CDR2 YYDKDF (reference sequence). The CDR3 is 12 amino acids. In DNA form, the CDR3 reads TGTGCCACCAGCAGAGGCGGGGAGACCCAGTACTTC. It specifies CATSRGGETQYF.

The chain combines TRBV7-2 with TRBJ2-6; a weak D match, TRBD1 (6 bases). The V gene lost 6 bases and the J gene lost 0 bases, with 18 bases spanning the gap. The CDR3 spans 18 residues. Germline lookup yields CDR1 SGHTA and CDR2 FQGNSA. The CDR3 loop reads CASRGQGTPRSGANVLTF. For the CDR3, the DNA is TGTGCCAGCAGGGGCCAGGGGACGCCGCGCTCTGGGGCCAACGTCCTGACTTTC.

The V call is TRBV5-1, the J call TRBJ2-2, with D uncertain. This CDR3 has 16 residues. Germline V gene data show CDR1 as SGHRS and CDR2 as YFSETQ. The V end lost 0 bases, the J end lost 0 bases, and 9 bases lay between the germline ends. CDR3 residues: CASSLAGPTNTGELFF. DNA of the CDR3: TGCGCCAGCAGCTTGGCCGGACCAACGAACACCGGGGAGCTGTTTTTT.

In this sample, this clone turned up once. The chain has TRBV11-2 and TRBJ2-5, with D tentatively TRBD2 (5 bases). V lost 7 bases to trimming and J lost 4 bases, with 25 bases between them. CDR3 length: 17 amino acids. Looked up from germline, CDR1 is SGHAT and CDR2 is FQNNGV. The CDR3 reads CASTTHPEGEMGETQYF. CDR3 in DNA: TGTGCCAGCACCACCCACCCAGAGGGAGAGATGGGAGAGACCCAGTACTTC. Using reference TRBV11-2 and TRBJ2-5 for the parts outside the CDR3, the full variable domain is EAGVAQSPRYKIIEKRQSVAFWCNPISGHATLYWYQQILGQGPKLLIQFQNNGVVDDSQLPKDRFSAERLKGVDSTLKIQPAKLEDSAVYLCASTTHPEGEMGETQYFGPGTRLLVL.